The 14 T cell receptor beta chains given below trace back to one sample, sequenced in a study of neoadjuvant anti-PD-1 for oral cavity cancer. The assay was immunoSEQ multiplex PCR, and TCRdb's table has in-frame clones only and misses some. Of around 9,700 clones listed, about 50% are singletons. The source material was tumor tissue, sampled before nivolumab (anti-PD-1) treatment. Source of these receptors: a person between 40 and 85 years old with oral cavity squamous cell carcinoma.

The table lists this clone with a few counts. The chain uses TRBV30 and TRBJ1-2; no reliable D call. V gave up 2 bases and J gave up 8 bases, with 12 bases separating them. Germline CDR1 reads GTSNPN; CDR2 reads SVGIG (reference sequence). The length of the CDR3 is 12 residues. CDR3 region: CAWSIQTGGYTF. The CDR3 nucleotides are TGTGCCTGGAGTATTCAGACGGGCGGCTACACCTTC.

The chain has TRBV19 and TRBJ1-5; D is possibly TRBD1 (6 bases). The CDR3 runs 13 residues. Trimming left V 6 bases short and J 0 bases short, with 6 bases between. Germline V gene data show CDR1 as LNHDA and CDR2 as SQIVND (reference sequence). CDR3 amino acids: CASRDSSNQPQHF. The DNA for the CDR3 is TGTGCCAGTAGGGACAGTAGCAATCAGCCCCAGCATTTT.

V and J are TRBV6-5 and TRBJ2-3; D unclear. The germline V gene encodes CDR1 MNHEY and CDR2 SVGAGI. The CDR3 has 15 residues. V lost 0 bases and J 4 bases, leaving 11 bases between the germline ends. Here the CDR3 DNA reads TGTGCCAGCAGTTACTCTGGGGTAGTGGCAGATACGCAGTATTTT. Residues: CASSYSGVVADTQYF.

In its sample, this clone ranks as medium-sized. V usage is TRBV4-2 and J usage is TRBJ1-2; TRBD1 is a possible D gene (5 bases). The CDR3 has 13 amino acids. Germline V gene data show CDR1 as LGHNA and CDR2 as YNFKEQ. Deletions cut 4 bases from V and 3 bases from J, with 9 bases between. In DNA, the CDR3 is TGTGCCAGCAGCCCCCGGGGCCACTATGGCTACACCTTC. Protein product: CASSPRGHYGYTF.

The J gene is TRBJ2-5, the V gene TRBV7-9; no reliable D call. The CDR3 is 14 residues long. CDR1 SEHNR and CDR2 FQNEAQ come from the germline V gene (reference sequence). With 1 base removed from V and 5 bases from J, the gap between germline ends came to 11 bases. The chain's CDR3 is CASSLVKMLETQYF. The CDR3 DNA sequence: TGTGCCAGCAGCTTAGTCAAGATGTTGGAGACCCAGTACTTC.

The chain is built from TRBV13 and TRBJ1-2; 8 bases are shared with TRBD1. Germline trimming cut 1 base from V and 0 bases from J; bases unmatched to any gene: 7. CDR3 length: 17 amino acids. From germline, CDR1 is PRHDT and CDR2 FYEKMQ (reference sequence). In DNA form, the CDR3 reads TGTGCCAGCAGCTTAGAGGGGTCGGGACAGGCTAACTATGGCTACACCTTC. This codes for CASSLEGSGQANYGYTF.

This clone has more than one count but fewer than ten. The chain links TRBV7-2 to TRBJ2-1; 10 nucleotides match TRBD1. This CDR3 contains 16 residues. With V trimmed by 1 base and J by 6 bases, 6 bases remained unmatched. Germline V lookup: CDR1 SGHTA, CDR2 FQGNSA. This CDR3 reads CASSLVGWDRGNEQFF. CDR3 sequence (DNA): TGTGCCAGCAGCTTAGTAGGCTGGGACAGGGGCAATGAGCAGTTCTTC.

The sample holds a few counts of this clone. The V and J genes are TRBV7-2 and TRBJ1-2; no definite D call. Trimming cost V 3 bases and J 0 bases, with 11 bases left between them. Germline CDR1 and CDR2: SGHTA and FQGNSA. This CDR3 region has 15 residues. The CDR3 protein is CASSFWGIANYGYTF. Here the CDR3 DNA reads TGTGCCAGCAGCTTTTGGGGAATCGCTAACTATGGCTACACCTTC.

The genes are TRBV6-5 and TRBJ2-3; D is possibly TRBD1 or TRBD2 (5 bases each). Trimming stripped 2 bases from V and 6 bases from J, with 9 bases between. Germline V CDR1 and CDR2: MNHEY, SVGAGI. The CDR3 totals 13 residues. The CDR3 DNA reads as TGTGCCAGCAGTTACCCGGGGACCGATACGCAGTATTTT. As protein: CASSYPGTDTQYF.

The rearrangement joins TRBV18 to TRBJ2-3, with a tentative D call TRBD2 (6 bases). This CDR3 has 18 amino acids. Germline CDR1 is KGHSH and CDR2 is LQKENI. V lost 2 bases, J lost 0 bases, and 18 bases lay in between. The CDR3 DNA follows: TGTGCCAGCTCACCAGGGTGGTTTGACGGGGGAAGCACAGATACGCAGTATTTT. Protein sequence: CASSPGWFDGGSTDTQYF.

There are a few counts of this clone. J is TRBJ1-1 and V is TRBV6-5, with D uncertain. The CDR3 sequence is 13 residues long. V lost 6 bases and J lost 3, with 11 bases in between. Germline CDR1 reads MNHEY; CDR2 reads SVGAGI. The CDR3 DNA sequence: TGTGCCAGCAGCGCGAGGGAATACACTGAAGCTTTCTTT. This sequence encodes CASSAREYTEAFF.

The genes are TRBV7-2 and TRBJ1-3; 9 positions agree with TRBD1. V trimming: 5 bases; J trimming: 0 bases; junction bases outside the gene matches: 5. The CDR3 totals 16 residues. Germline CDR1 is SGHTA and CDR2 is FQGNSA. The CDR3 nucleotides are TGTGCCAGCAGCCCGGGACAGGGCCTCTCTGGAAACACCATATATTTT. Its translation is CASSPGQGLSGNTIYF.

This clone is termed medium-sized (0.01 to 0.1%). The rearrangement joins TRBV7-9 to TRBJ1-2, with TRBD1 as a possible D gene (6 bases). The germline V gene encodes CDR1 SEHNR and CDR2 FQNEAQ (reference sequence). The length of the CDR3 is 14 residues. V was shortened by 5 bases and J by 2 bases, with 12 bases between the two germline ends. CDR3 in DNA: TGTGCCAGCAGCGAGGGACAAAACAACTATGGCTACACCTTC. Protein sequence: CASSEGQNNYGYTF.

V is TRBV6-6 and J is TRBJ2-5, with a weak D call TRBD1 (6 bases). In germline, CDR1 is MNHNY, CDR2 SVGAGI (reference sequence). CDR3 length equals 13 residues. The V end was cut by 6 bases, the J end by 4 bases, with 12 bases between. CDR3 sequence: CASRRTGIETQYF. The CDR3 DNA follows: TGTGCCAGCAGGCGTACAGGGATAGAGACCCAGTACTTC.